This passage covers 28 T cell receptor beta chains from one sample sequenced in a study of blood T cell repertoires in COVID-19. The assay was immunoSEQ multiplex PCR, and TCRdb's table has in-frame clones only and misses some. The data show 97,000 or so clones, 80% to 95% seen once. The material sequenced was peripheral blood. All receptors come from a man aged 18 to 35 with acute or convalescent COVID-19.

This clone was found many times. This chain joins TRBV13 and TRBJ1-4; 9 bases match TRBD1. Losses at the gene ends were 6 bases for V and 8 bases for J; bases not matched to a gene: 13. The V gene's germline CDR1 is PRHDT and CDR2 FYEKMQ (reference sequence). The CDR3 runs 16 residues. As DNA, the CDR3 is TGTGCCAGCAGTTATGGCCGACAGGGGGTAGAGGAAAAACTGTTTTTT. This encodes CASSYGRQGVEEKLFF.

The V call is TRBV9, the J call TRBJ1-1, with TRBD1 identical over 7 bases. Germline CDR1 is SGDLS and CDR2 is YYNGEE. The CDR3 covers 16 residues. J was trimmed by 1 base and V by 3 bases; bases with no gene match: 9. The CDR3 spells CASSAGLGQRNTEAFF. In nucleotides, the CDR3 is TGTGCCAGCAGCGCGGGGTTGGGACAGCGGAACACTGAAGCTTTCTTT. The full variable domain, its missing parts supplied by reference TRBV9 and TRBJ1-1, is DSGVTQTPKHLITATGQRVTLRCSPRSGDLSVYWYQQSLDQGLQFLIQYYNGEERAKGNILERFSAQQFPDLHSELNLSSLELGDSALYFCASSAGLGQRNTEAFFGQGTRLTVV.

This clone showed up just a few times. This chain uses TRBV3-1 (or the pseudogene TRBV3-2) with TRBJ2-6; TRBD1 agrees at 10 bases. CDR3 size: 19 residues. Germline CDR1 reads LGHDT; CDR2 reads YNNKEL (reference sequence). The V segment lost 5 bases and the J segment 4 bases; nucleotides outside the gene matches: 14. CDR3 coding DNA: TGTGCCAGCAGCTCAATCCGGGACAGGGGCCTATTAGGGGCCAACGTCCTGACTTTC. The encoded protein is CASSSIRDRGLLGANVLTF.

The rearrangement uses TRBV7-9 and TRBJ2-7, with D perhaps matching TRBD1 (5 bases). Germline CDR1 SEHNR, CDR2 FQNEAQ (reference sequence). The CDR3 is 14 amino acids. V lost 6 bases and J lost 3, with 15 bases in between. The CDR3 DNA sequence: TGTGCCAGCAGGGCGATAGGGGCAAGCTACGAGCAGTACTTC. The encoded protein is CASRAIGASYEQYF.

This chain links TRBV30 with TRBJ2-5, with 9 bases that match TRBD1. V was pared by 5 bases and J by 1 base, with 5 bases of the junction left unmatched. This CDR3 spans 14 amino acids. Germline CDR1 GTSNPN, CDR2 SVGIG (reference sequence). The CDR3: CAWATGGSQETQYF. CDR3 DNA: TGTGCCTGGGCGACAGGGGGGTCCCAAGAGACCCAGTACTTC.

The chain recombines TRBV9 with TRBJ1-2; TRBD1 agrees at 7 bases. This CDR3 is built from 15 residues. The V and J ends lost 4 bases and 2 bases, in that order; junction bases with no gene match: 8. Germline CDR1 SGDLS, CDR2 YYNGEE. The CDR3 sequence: CASSLPQGVNYGYTF. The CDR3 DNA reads TGTGCCAGCAGCCTCCCCCAGGGGGTCAACTATGGCTACACCTTC.

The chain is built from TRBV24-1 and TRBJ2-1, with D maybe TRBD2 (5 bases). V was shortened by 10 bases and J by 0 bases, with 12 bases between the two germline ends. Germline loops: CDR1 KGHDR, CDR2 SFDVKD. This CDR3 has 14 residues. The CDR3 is CATQDWSSYNEQFF. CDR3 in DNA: TGTGCCACTCAGGACTGGAGCTCCTACAATGAGCAGTTCTTC.

CDR3 residues: CSVEDLASDEKLFF. The CDR3 bases are TGCAGCGTTGAAGATCTGGCCTCTGATGAAAAACTGTTTTTT. The gene calls are TRBV29-1 and TRBJ1-4, with no clear D. The CDR3 is 14 amino acids. V lost 0 bases and J 6 bases, leaving 11 bases between the germline ends. CDR1 is SQVTM, CDR2 ANQGSEA, per germline.

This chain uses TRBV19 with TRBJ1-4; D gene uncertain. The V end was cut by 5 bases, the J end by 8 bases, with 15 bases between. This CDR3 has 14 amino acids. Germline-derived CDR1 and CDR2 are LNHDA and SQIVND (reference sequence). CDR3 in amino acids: CASSPRYPSEKLFF. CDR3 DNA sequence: TGTGCCAGTAGTCCCCGCTACCCGTCCGAAAAACTGTTTTTT.

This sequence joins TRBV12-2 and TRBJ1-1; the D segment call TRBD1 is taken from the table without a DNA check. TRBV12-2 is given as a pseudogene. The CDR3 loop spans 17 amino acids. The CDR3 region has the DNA TGTGCAAGTCGCTTAGCGGTGAACAGGTTCCTGAACACTGAAGCTTTCTTT. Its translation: CASRLAVNRFLNTEAFF.

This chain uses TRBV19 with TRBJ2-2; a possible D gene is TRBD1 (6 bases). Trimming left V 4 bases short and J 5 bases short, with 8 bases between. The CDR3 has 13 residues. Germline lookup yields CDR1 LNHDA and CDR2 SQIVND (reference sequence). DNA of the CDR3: TGTGCCAGTAGTACAGGGGCGACCGGGGAGCTGTTTTTT. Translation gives CASSTGATGELFF.

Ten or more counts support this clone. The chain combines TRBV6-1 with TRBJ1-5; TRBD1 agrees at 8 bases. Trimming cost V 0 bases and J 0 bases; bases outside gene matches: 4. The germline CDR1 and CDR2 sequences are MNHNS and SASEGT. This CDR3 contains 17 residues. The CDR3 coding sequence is TGTGCCAGCAGTGAAGCTTGGGACAGGTTTAGCAATCAGCCCCAGCATTTT. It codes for CASSEAWDRFSNQPQHF.

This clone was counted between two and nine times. For the CDR3, the DNA is TGTGCCAGCAGCTTCGAGGGGGGGTCCTATGGCTACACCTTC. This encodes CASSFEGGSYGYTF. This rearrangement joins TRBV13 to TRBJ1-2, with TRBD1 as a possible D gene (6 bases). V was trimmed by 3 bases and J by 4 bases, leaving 12 bases between them. CDR1 and CDR2 (germline): PRHDT, FYEKMQ (reference sequence). The CDR3 has 14 residues.

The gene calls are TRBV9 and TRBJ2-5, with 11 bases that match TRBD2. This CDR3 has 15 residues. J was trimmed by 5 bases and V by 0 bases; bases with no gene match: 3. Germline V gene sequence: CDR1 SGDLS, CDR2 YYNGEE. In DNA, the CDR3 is TGTGCCAGCAGCGTAGGGATAGCGGGGGGGGAGACCCAGTACTTC. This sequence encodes CASSVGIAGGETQYF.

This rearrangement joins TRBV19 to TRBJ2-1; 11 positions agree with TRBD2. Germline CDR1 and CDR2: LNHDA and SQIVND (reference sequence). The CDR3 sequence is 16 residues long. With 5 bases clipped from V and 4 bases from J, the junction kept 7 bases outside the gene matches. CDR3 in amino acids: CASSAASGRRYNEQFF. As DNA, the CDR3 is TGTGCCAGTAGTGCGGCTAGCGGGAGGAGATACAATGAGCAGTTCTTC.

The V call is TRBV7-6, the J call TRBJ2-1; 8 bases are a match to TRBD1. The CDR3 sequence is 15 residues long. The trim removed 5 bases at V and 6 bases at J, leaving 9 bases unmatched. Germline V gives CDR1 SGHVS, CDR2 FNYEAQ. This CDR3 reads CASSRAGTGVNEQFF. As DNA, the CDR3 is TGTGCCAGCAGCCGTGCAGGGACAGGAGTCAATGAGCAGTTCTTC.

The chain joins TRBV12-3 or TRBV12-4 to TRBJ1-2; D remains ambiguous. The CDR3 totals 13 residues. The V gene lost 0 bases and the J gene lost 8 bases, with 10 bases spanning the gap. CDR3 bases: TGTGCCAGCAGTTTAGCACTGACTGGGGGCTACACCTTC. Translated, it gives CASSLALTGGYTF.

CDR3: CASNTGTGSYEQYF. As DNA, the CDR3 is TGTGCCAGCAACACTGGGACAGGATCCTACGAGCAGTACTTC. The rearrangement uses TRBV5-8 and TRBJ2-7; 8 bases fit TRBD1. Germline V gene data show CDR1 as SGHTS and CDR2 as YDEGEE. The CDR3 has 14 residues. The V gene end was trimmed by 6 bases and the J gene end by 1 base; junction bases not matched to a gene: 6.

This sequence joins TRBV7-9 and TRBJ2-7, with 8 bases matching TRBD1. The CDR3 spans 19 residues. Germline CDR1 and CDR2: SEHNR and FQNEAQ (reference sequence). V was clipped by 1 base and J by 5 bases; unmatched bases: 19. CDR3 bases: TGTGCCAGCAGCTTAGACGTCAAGGGCTTAGCAGGGGGCAGGAACGAGCAGTACTTC. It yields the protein CASSLDVKGLAGGRNEQYF.

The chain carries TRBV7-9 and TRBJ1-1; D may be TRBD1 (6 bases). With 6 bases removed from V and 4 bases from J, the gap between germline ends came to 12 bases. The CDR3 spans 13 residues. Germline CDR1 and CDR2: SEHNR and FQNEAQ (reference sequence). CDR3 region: CASRLQGSTEAFF. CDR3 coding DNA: TGTGCCAGCAGGTTACAGGGATCCACTGAAGCTTTCTTT.

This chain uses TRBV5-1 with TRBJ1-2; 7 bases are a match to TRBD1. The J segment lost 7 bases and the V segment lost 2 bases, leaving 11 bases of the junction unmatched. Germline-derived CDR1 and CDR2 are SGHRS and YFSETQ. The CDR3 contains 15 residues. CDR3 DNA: TGCGCCAGCAGCTTTTTCCAGGGGGAGTATAGTGGCTACACCTTC. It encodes CASSFFQGEYSGYTF.

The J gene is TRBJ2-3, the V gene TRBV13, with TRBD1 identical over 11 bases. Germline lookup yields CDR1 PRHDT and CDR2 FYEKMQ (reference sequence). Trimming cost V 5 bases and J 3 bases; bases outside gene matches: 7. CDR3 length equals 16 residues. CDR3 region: CASSIRTGGATDTQYF. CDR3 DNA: TGTGCCAGCAGCATCCGGACAGGGGGCGCGACAGATACGCAGTATTTT.

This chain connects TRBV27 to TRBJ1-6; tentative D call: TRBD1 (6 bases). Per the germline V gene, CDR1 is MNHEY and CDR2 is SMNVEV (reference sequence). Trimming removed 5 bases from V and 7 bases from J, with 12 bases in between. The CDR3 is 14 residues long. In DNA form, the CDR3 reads TGTGCCAGCAGTCCCCGGGGACACAATTCACCCCTCCACTTT. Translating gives CASSPRGHNSPLHF.

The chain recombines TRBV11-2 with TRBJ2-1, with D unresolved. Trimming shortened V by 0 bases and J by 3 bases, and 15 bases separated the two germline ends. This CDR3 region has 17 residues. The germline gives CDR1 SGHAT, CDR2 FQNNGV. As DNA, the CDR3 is TGTGCCAGCAGCTTAGATCGCGGCGACCGTTACTACAATGAGCAGTTCTTC. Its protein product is CASSLDRGDRYYNEQFF.

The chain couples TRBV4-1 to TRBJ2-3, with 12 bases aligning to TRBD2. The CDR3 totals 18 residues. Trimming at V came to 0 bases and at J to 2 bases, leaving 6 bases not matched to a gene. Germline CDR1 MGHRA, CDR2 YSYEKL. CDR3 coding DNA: TGCGCCAGCAGCCAAGATAAGACTAGCGGGAGCCCCACAGATACGCAGTATTTT. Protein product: CASSQDKTSGSPTDTQYF.

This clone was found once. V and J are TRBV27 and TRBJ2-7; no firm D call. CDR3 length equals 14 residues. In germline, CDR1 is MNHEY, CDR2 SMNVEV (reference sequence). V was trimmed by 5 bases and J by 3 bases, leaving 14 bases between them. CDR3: CASSPESFFYEQYF. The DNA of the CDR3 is TGTGCCAGCAGTCCCGAAAGCTTTTTCTACGAGCAGTACTTC.

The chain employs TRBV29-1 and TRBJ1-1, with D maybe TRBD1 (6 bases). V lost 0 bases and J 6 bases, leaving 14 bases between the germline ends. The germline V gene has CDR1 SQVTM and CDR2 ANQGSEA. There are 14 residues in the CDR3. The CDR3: CSVEDRGGKAEAFF. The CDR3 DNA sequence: TGCAGCGTTGAAGATCGGGGGGGCAAGGCTGAAGCTTTCTTT.

The CDR3 sequence is CASSLGTNTEAFF. The CDR3 DNA sequence: TGTGCCAGCAGCTTGGGGACTAACACTGAAGCTTTCTTT. The chain joins TRBV7-9 to TRBJ1-1, with a weak D call TRBD1 (5 bases). The germline gives CDR1 SEHNR, CDR2 FQNEAQ (reference sequence). Trimming removed 3 bases from V and 2 bases from J, with 7 bases in between. CDR3 length: 13 residues.